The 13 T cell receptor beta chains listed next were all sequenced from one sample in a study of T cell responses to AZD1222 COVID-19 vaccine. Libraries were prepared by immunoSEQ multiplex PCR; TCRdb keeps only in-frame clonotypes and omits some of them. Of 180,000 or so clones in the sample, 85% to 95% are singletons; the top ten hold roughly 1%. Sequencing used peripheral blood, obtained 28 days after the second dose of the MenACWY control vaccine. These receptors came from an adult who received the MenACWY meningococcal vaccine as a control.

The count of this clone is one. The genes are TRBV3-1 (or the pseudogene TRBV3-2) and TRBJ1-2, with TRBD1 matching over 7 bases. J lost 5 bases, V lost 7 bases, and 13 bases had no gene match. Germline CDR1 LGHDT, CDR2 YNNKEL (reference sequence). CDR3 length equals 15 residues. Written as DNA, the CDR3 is TGTGCCAGCACCAGTCGGGACAGACCAGCGTATGGCTACACCTTC. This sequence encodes CASTSRDRPAYGYTF.

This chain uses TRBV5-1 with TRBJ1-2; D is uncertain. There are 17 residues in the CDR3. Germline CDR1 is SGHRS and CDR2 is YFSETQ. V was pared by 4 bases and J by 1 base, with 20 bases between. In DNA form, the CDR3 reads TGCGCCAGCAGCGAGAGTGTAGGGCTCGGGATTAACTATGGCTACACCTTC. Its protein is CASSESVGLGINYGYTF.

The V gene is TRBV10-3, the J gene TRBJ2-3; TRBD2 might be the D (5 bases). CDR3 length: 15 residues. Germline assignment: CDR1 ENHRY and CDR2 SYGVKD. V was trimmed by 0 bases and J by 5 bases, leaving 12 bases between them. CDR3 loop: CAISESGPRGDTQYF. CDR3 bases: TGTGCCATCAGTGAGTCCGGTCCCCGGGGAGATACGCAGTATTTT.

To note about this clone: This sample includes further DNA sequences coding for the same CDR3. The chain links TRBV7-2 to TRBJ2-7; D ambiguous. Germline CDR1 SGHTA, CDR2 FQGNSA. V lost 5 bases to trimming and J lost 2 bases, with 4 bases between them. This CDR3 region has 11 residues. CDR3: CASSPAYEQYF. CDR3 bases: TGTGCCAGCAGCCCTGCCTACGAGCAGTACTTC.

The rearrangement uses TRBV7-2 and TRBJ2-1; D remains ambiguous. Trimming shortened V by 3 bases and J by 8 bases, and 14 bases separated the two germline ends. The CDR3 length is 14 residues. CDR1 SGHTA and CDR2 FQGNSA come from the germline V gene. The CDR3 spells CASSFSPWRDEQFF. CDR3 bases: TGTGCCAGCAGCTTCTCCCCATGGCGCGATGAGCAGTTCTTC. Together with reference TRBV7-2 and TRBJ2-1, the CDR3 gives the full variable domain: GAGVSQSPSNKVTEKGKDVELRCDPISGHTALYWYRQSLGQGLEFLIYFQGNSAPDKSGLPSDRFSAERTGGSVSTLTIQRTQQEDSAVYLCASSFSPWRDEQFFGPGTRLTVL.

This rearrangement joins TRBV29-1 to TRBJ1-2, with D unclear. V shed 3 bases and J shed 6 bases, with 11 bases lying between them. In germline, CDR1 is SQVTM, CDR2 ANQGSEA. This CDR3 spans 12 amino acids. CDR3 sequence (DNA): TGCAGCGTTGATGTAACTTTCGATGGCTACACCTTC. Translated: CSVDVTFDGYTF.

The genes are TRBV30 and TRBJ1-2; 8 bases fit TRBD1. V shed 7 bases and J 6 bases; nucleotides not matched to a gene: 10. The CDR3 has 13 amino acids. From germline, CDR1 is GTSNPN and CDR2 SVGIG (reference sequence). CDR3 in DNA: TGTGCCTCCCACCGGGACAGGACGCATGGCTACACCTTC. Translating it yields CASHRDRTHGYTF.

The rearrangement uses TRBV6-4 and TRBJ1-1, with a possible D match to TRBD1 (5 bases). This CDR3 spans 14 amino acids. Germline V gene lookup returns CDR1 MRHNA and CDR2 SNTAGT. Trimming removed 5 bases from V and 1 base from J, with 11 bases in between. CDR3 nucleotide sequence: TGTGCCAGCAGTAGACAGATTGGGAACACTGAAGCTTTCTTT. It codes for CASSRQIGNTEAFF.

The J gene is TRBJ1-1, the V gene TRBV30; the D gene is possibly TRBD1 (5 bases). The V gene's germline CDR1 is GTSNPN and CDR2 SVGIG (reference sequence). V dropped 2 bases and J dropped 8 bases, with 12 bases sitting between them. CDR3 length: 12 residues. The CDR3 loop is CAWSKGSFEAFF. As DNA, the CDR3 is TGTGCCTGGAGTAAGGGGTCATTCGAAGCTTTCTTT.

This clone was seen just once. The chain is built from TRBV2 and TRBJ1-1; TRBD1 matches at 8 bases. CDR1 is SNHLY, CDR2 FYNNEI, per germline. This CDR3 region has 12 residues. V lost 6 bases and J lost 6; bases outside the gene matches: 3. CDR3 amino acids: CASRDRDPEAFF. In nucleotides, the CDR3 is TGTGCCAGCAGGGACAGGGACCCTGAAGCTTTCTTT.

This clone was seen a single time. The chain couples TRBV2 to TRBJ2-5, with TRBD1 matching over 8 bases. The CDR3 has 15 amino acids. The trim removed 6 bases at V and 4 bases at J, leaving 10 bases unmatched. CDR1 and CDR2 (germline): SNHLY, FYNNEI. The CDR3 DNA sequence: TGTGCCAGCAGCCAAGGACAGGGAGTGGGAGAGACCCAGTACTTC. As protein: CASSQGQGVGETQYF.

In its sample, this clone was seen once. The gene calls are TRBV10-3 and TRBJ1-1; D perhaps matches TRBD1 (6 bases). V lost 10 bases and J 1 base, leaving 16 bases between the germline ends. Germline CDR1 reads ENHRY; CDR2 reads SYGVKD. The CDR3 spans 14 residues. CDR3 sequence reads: CATGGWTANTEAFF. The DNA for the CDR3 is TGTGCCACCGGCGGCTGGACAGCGAACACTGAAGCTTTCTTT.

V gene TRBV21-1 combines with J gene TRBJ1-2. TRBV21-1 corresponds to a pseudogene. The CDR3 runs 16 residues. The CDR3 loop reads CASSKSGSVPPWGYTF. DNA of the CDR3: TGTGCCAGCAGCAAAAGTGGGAGTGTTCCGCCCTGGGGCTACACCTTC.